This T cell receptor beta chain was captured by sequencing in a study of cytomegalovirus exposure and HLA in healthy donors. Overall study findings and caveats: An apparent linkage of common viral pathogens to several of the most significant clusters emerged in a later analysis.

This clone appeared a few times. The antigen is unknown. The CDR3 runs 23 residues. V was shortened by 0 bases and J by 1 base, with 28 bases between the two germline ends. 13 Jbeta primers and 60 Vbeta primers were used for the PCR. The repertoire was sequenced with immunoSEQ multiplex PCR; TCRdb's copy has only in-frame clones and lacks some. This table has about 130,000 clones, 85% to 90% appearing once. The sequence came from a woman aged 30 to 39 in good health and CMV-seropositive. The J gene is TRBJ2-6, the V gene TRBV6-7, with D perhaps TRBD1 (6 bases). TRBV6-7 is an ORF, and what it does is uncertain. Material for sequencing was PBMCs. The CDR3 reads CASSYSTGKPVVGFKSGANVLTF. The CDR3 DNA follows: TGTGCCAGCAGTTACTCAACAGGGAAACCCGTTGTAGGGTTTAAGTCTGGGGCCAACGTCCTGACTTTC.